This T cell receptor beta chain comes out of a study of T cell responses to AZD1222 COVID-19 vaccine. This CDR3 spans 17 amino acids. CDR1 and CDR2 from the germline V gene are SGHAT and FQNNGV. V trimming: 1 base; J trimming: 4 bases; junction bases outside the gene matches: 6. A word on this clone: Its antigen is still unknown.

TCRdb keeps only in-frame clones here, not all; method: immunoSEQ multiplex PCR. The sample gives some 150,000 clones, roughly 91% of which show up once; about 1.9% is in the top ten. Study-wide findings and caveats: There were vaccine-associated CD4 TCRs across spike, dominant at 160-218 and 743-854. Rises in breadth and depth of Spike-specific TCRs came after two AZD1222 doses. Repertoire sampling happened only post peak T cell response.

This specimen was peripheral blood, taken on day 0 of AZD1222 vaccination. The receptor was isolated from an adult in good health. The chain uses TRBV11-2 and TRBJ2-7, with 14 positions matching TRBD2. The CDR3 loop reads CASSLARTSGRSYEQYF. The CDR3 DNA reads as TGTGCCAGCAGCTTAGCCCGGACTAGCGGGAGGTCGTACGAGCAGTACTTC.